This T cell receptor beta chain appears in the sequencing data of a study of T cells in Graves' hyperthyroidism and ophthalmopathy. Study-level background: Before any treatment, at initial diagnosis, peripheral blood was collected. General study points: In the blood, most expanded thyroid clonotypes above 0.001 appeared as well. A 13 V-J signature model discriminated ophthalmopathy versus stable hyperthyroidism.

This clonotype was seen ten or more times. The antigen is unknown. Germline-derived CDR1 and CDR2 are SGHAT and FQNNGV. This CDR3 comprises 16 residues. The ends were cut back, 5 bases at V and 5 bases at J, with 21 bases in the middle. RNA transcripts served as the template for amplifying TCR beta CDR3 regions. TCR CDR3 regions were first amplified by RT-PCR with HTBI primers. TCRdb redid the calling of the multiplex PCR reads with MiXCR, one entry per CDR3 protein. The repertoire holds 530,000 or so distinct CDR3 sequences, with 15% to 20% as singletons. On the basis of clinical symptoms, serum thyroxine and TRAb, thyroid ultrasound and orbital computed tomography, diagnoses were made.

This clonotype originated in a woman between 18 and 30 years old with Graves' ophthalmopathy. This chain uses TRBV11-2 with TRBJ1-1, with a tentative D call TRBD1 (6 bases). The material sequenced was blood. The CDR3 protein is CASSDILQGGKTEAFF. DNA of the CDR3: TGTGCCAGCAGCGACATACTACAGGGAGGAAAAACTGAAGCTTTCTTT.